A single sample gave rise to the 18 T cell receptor beta chains below, sequenced in a study of T cells in Graves' hyperthyroidism and ophthalmopathy (dated by TCRdb to between 2018 and 2021). The library was produced with multiplex PCR. Sequencing was carried out with an Illumina HiSeq 2000. Amplification of TCR beta CDR3 regions was carried out from RNA transcripts. The TCR CDR3 was subjected to a first round of RT-PCR using the HTBI primer set and the Qiagen OneStep RT-PCR kit. TCRdb itself trimmed the public reads at Q25 with fastp, ran MiXCR and retained productive beta chains. Here each entry gathers all rows of one CDR3 protein and keeps the most common genes and DNA. The table for this sample lists around 600,000 distinct CDR3 sequences; 12% to 15% of them were counted only once. Around 7% of the sample is taken by the ten largest. The specimen was blood. These receptors were obtained from a woman aged 18-29 years with Graves' ophthalmopathy.

Ten or more counts support this clonotype. The J gene is TRBJ2-3, the V gene TRBV6-1; the match to TRBD2 covers 10 bases. Germline assignment: CDR1 MNHNS and CDR2 SASEGT. V shed 6 bases, J shed 1 base, and the junction held 4 bases outside the gene matches. The CDR3 loop spans 15 amino acids. CDR3 region: CASRRLAGGTDTQYF. CDR3 bases: TGTGCCAGCAGGCGACTAGCGGGCGGCACAGATACGCAGTATTTT.

This clonotype was seen repeatedly, ten times or more. The chain links TRBV7-9 to TRBJ2-7, with 10 bases that match TRBD1. V gave up 4 bases and J gave up 6 bases; unmatched junction bases: 12. CDR1 and CDR2 from the germline V gene are SEHNR and FQNEAQ (reference sequence). The CDR3 loop spans 16 amino acids. The CDR3 nucleotides are TGTGCCAGCAGCTCAGCCCGGACAGGGGGGATCCTCGAGCAGTACTTC. Its protein is CASSSARTGGILEQYF. Variable domain in full (rest from reference TRBV7-9 and TRBJ2-7): DTGVSQNPRHKITKRGQNVTFRCDPISEHNRLYWYRQTLGQGPEFLTYFQNEAQLEKSRLLSDRFSAERPKGSFSTLEIQRTEQGDSAMYLCASSSARTGGILEQYFGPGTRLTVT.

In this sample, this clonotype turned up a few times. CDR3 sequence (DNA): TGTGCCAGCGGACCCGAGACAGGGGGCAATCAGCCCCAGCATTTT. Translated: CASGPETGGNQPQHF. The V gene is TRBV6-1, the J gene TRBJ1-5, with 8 bases identical to TRBD1. The CDR3 loop spans 15 amino acids. Per germline, CDR1 MNHNS and CDR2 SASEGT. V shed 8 bases, J shed 2 bases, and the junction held 8 bases outside the gene matches.

This clonotype was counted many times. The J gene is TRBJ2-1, the V gene TRBV11-2; TRBD2 aligns across 15 bases. CDR1 is SGHAT, CDR2 FQNNGV, per germline. The V and J ends lost 7 bases and 7 bases, in that order; junction bases with no gene match: 8. CDR3 length: 16 residues. The CDR3 sequence: CASTLGTSGRMNEQFF. The CDR3 DNA follows: TGTGCCAGCACCCTAGGGACTAGCGGGAGGATGAATGAGCAGTTCTTC.

This chain uses TRBV20-1 with TRBJ2-7; D is possibly TRBD2 (6 bases). Trimming pared 7 bases from V and 7 bases from J, leaving 26 bases between. Germline V gene data show CDR1 as DFQATT and CDR2 as SNEGSKA (reference sequence). This CDR3 has 15 residues. CDR3 amino acids: CSGLKIGRTIGEQYF. In nucleotides, the CDR3 is TGCAGTGGGCTAAAGATTGGGAGGACTATCGGAGAGCAGTACTTC.

The table lists this clonotype with many counts. This rearrangement joins TRBV4-1 to TRBJ2-1; D is perhaps TRBD2 (6 bases). Germline V gives CDR1 MGHRA, CDR2 YSYEKL. This CDR3 has 15 residues. V was trimmed by 2 bases and J by 7 bases, leaving 15 bases between them. CDR3: CASSQRPQGGNEQFF. The DNA for the CDR3 is TGCGCCAGCAGCCAAAGGCCCCAAGGAGGGAATGAGCAGTTCTTC.

The CDR3 bases are TGTGCCAGCAATGAGTCAGGGGCGCAGGGTGGCTACACCTTC. Its translation: CASNESGAQGGYTF. The V call is TRBV6-2 or TRBV6-3, the J call TRBJ1-2; D perhaps matches TRBD1 (6 bases). The CDR3 spans 14 residues. Between the trimmed V and J ends, which lost 7 bases and 7 bases, there was a span of 19 bases. Germline CDR1 reads MNHEY; CDR2 reads SVGEGT.

This clonotype was recorded at least ten times. The chain carries TRBV11-3 and TRBJ1-3; D is unclear. The CDR3 runs to 15 residues. Looked up from germline, CDR1 is SGHNT and CDR2 is YENEEA. The ends were cut back, 0 bases at V and 2 bases at J, with 8 bases in the middle. DNA for the CDR3: TGTGCCAGCAGCTTAGATGCCGGGGCTGGAAACACCATATATTTT. Its translation is CASSLDAGAGNTIYF.

This clonotype was seen many times. The rearrangement joins TRBV5-1 to TRBJ2-3, with D uncertain. The germline V gene has CDR1 SGHRS and CDR2 YFSETQ. Trimming shortened V by 2 bases and J by 6 bases, and 19 bases separated the two germline ends. This CDR3 has 16 amino acids. The CDR3 region has the DNA TGCGCCAGCAGCTTTGAGGCCCCCGGGCCCGGGGATACGCAGTATTTT. Amino acids: CASSFEAPGPGDTQYF.

This clonotype was recorded many times. J is TRBJ2-3 and V is TRBV7-9; 11 bases match TRBD2. V lost 4 bases to trimming and J lost 6 bases; unmatched junction nucleotides: 0. CDR1 is SEHNR and CDR2 is FQNEAQ in the germline V gene (reference sequence). The CDR3 has 13 amino acids. CDR3 DNA: TGTGCCAGCAGCTCTAGCGGGAGGGATACGCAGTATTTT. Amino acid sequence: CASSSSGRDTQYF.

This clonotype occurred a few times. One junction end disagrees with the germline gene, perhaps due to a read error. This chain joins TRBV18 and TRBJ1-5; weak D call: TRBD1 (6 bases). CDR3 length equals 15 residues. The germline V gene encodes CDR1 KGHSH and CDR2 LQKENI. CDR3 sequence reads: CASSPIGGSSQPQHF. In DNA, the CDR3 is TGTGCCAGCTCACCGATAGGGGGGAGCAGTCAGCCCCAGCATTTT. Supplemented by reference TRBV18 and TRBJ1-5, the full variable domain reads NAGVMQNPRHLVRRRGQEARLRCSPMKGHSHVYWYRQLPEEGLKFMVYLQKENIIDESGMPKERFSAEFPKEGPSILRIQQVVRGDSAAYFCASSPIGGSSQPQHFGDGTRLSIL.

This clonotype has at least ten counts. The chain is built from TRBV20-1 and TRBJ2-2; D gene unclear. Germline V gene data show CDR1 as DFQATT and CDR2 as SNEGSKA (reference sequence). CDR3 length: 13 residues. V lost 0 bases, J lost 0 bases, and 2 bases lay in between. CDR3 nucleotides: TGCAGTGCTAGAGATCCGAACACCGGGGAGCTGTTTTTT. As protein: CSARDPNTGELFF.

This clonotype was counted at least ten times. This rearrangement joins TRBV12-3 or TRBV12-4 to TRBJ1-4, with D perhaps matching TRBD1 (5 bases). V lost 5 bases, J lost 5 bases, and 9 bases lay in between. The CDR3 has 13 residues. CDR3 sequence: CASSDSWNEKLFF. DNA of the CDR3: TGTGCCAGCAGTGACAGCTGGAATGAAAAACTGTTTTTT.

As for this clonotype: One base away lies a much larger clone, so this may be a sequencing read error. This sequence joins TRBV12-3 or TRBV12-4 and TRBJ2-5, with 7 bases matching TRBD1. The CDR3 consists of 16 residues. V lost 0 bases and J lost 7; bases outside the gene matches: 11. Written as DNA, the CDR3 is TGTGCCAGCAGTTTAGCAGGGGGCCTTACTAGGGGGACCCAGTACTTC. Protein product: CASSLAGGLTRGTQYF.

There are many counts of this clonotype. V and J are TRBV5-1 and TRBJ2-1, with TRBD2 matching over 11 bases. The CDR3 length is 15 residues. Losses at the gene ends were 6 bases for V and 7 bases for J; bases not matched to a gene: 9. Germline CDR1 is SGHRS and CDR2 is YFSETQ. The CDR3 loop is CASTRLAGLSNEQFF. The CDR3 DNA reads TGCGCCAGCACCAGACTAGCGGGGCTGAGTAATGAGCAGTTCTTC.

A few counts support this clonotype. It may be a read error: a sequence one base away is much more abundant. The genes are TRBV6-4 and TRBJ1-1; D call uncertain. This CDR3 comprises 15 residues. V lost 6 bases, J lost 4 bases, and 18 bases lay in between. Germline values: CDR1 MRHNA, CDR2 SNTAGT. CDR3 coding DNA: TGTGCCAGCAGGGGTCGCACGGGTGGGTCCACTGAAGCTTTCTTT. Residues: CASRGRTGGSTEAFF.

This clonotype showed up many times. The rearrangement joins TRBV7-2 to TRBJ2-2; 8 bases line up with TRBD1. Germline-derived CDR1 and CDR2 are SGHTA and FQGNSA. Germline trimming cut 3 bases from V and 6 bases from J; bases unmatched to any gene: 6. CDR3 length: 15 amino acids. The CDR3 sequence is CASSFYRGESGELFF. The CDR3 nucleotides read TGTGCCAGCAGCTTCTACAGGGGGGAGTCCGGGGAGCTGTTTTTT.

This clonotype was counted between two and nine times. This chain links TRBV15 with TRBJ2-5, with TRBD2 matching over 7 bases. This CDR3 is 15 amino acids long. The germline gives CDR1 LNHNV, CDR2 YYDKDF (reference sequence). Trimming removed 4 bases from V and 1 base from J; junction bases left unmatched: 6. The CDR3 DNA reads as TGTGCCACCAGCATCGACCTAGCGGTCCAAGAGACCCAGTACTTC. This sequence encodes CATSIDLAVQETQYF.